This TCR beta chain was identified in a study of identical twins. Findings and caveats of the study: Insertions were fewer in abundant cord blood beta clonotypes, whereas memory repertoires showed none of this pattern.

TCRdb re-analysed the 5' RACE reads in MiXCR, keeping a single row per CDR3 protein. The repertoire holds a few hundred thousand distinct CDR3 sequences, with around 8.3% as singletons. Trimming stripped 9 bases from V and 6 bases from J, with 3 bases between. The germline V gene encodes CDR1 SGHTA and CDR2 FQGNSA. This CDR3 comprises 8 residues. Ten or more counts support this clonotype. Its cognate antigen is unknown. This same sample was also taken into another study, of yellow fever vaccine responses in identical twins.

The specimen was CD8+ T cells sorted from blood. The chain recombines TRBV7-2 with TRBJ2-7, with no clear D. This receptor was identified in a woman in her late teens or twenties in good health. CDR3 region: CASREQYF. CDR3 nucleotide sequence: TGTGCCAGTCGCGAGCAGTACTTC.